The 7 T cell receptor beta chains below were found in one sample sequenced in a study of HIV-infected patients and healthy controls. No cell fractionation was done, so the repertoire covers all unsorted peripheral blood T cells. Reverse transcription used around 480 ng RNA and constant-region primers for alpha and beta. Alpha and beta chain libraries were made separately by chain-specific third strand synthesis with multiplexing indices. TCRdb reanalysed the 5' RACE reads using MiXCR and keeps one entry per CDR3 protein. The table records roughly 10,000 distinct CDR3 sequences, 8% to 10% of them present only once. The sequenced material came from blood. These receptor sequences come from an adult in good health.

The sample holds a few counts of this clonotype. The gene calls are TRBV6-5 and TRBJ2-3, with 7 bases aligning to TRBD1. The CDR3 extends over 12 amino acids. Trimming at V came to 8 bases and at J to 1 base, leaving 0 bases not matched to a gene. The germline V gene has CDR1 MNHEY and CDR2 SVGAGI. As DNA, the CDR3 is TGTGCCAGCGGGACAGGCACAGATACGCAGTATTTT. This translates into CASGTGTDTQYF.

V is TRBV28 and J is TRBJ2-4; maybe TRBD1 (6 bases). This CDR3 spans 17 amino acids. Germline lookup yields CDR1 MDHEN and CDR2 SYDVKM. Deletions cut 3 bases from V and 4 bases from J, with 19 bases between. The CDR3 DNA follows: TGTGCCAGCAGTTTTGCCGGACAGCTAAGACTTAAAAACATTCAGTACTTC. This codes for CASSFAGQLRLKNIQYF.

This clonotype came up many times. The J gene is TRBJ1-1, the V gene TRBV7-2; D is perhaps TRBD1 (5 bases). Looked up from germline, CDR1 is SGHTA and CDR2 is FQGNSA. There are 16 residues in the CDR3. The V end lost 3 bases, the J end lost 2 bases, and 16 bases lay between the germline ends. Written as DNA, the CDR3 is TGTGCCAGCAGCTTTCAAGGGGTTGAGGTAAACACTGAAGCTTTCTTT. It is translated as CASSFQGVEVNTEAFF.

This clonotype was observed many times. This rearrangement joins TRBV9 to TRBJ2-7; 8 positions match TRBD2. Trimming removed 0 bases from V and 7 bases from J; junction bases left unmatched: 6. This CDR3 spans 14 amino acids. Germline-derived CDR1 and CDR2 are SGDLS and YYNGEE. CDR3 region: CASSVASGRGEQYF. CDR3 DNA: TGTGCCAGCAGCGTAGCCAGCGGGAGAGGGGAGCAGTACTTC. The whole variable domain, filled in from reference TRBV9 and TRBJ2-7, reads DSGVTQTPKHLITATGQRVTLRCSPRSGDLSVYWYQQSLDQGLQFLIQYYNGEERAKGNILERFSAQQFPDLHSELNLSSLELGDSALYFCASSVASGRGEQYFGPGTRLTVT.

In its sample, this clonotype was seen many times. The chain is built from TRBV20-1 and TRBJ1-3; D not certain. The CDR3 is made up of 14 amino acids. CDR1 is DFQATT and CDR2 is SNEGSKA in the germline V gene (reference sequence). Trimming stripped 3 bases from V and 2 bases from J, with 11 bases between. In DNA form, the CDR3 reads TGCAGTGCTAGTATAGGCTCTACTGGAAACACCATATATTTT. Its protein product is CSASIGSTGNTIYF.

The V gene is TRBV30, the J gene TRBJ2-1, with TRBD2 as a possible D gene (5 bases). V was clipped by 1 base and J by 3 bases, with 7 bases between them. In germline, CDR1 is GTSNPN, CDR2 SVGIG (reference sequence). CDR3 length: 13 amino acids. CDR3 in DNA: TGTGCCTGGAGTGCCGCGGGCTACAATGAGCAGTTCTTC. It specifies CAWSAAGYNEQFF.

The table lists this clonotype with many counts. The rearrangement uses TRBV6-2 or TRBV6-3 and TRBJ2-7; D uncertain. This CDR3 has 16 residues. Looked up from germline, CDR1 is MNHEY and CDR2 is SVGEGT. V dropped 7 bases and J dropped 3 bases, with 22 bases sitting between them. CDR3 in DNA: TGTGCCAGCACCCGAACCGACGGCCGAATCCGCTACGAGCAGTACTTC. Translated, it gives CASTRTDGRIRYEQYF.